This T cell receptor (beta chain) was sequenced for a study of cytomegalovirus exposure and HLA in healthy donors. PCR employed 60 Vbeta and 13 Jbeta primers. The data were produced by immunoSEQ multiplex PCR, yet TCRdb's version contains in-frame clones alone and is incomplete. This table has a few hundred thousand clones, around 83% appearing once. The sample comprised PBMCs. The TCR comes from a girl aged 5-17 years in good health and CMV-seronegative.

Written as DNA, the CDR3 is TGTGCCAGCAGCCAAAAGGAGTTTTATGTCGGCTACACCTTC. Translating it yields CASSQKEFYVGYTF. V and J are TRBV6-6 and TRBJ1-2; D is undetermined. The CDR3 has 14 amino acids. Between the trimmed V and J ends, which lost 6 bases and 8 bases, there was a span of 19 bases. The germline CDR1 and CDR2 sequences are MNHNY and SVGAGI (reference sequence).